The 17 T cell receptor beta chains below all came from one sample that was sequenced in a study of T cells in Graves' hyperthyroidism and ophthalmopathy. Regions amplified from RNA transcripts were the TCR beta CDR3 regions. When the TCR CDR3 underwent first-round RT-PCR, the HTBI primer set was used. One entry per CDR3 protein results from TCRdb running MiXCR on the multiplex PCR reads. This sample has hundreds of thousands of distinct CDR3 sequences, with around 15% found just once. Material for sequencing was blood. These receptors were taken from a woman younger than 35 with Graves' hyperthyroidism.

Note on this clonotype: The final CDR3 position lacks the conserved phenylalanine or tryptophan, pointing to a likely read error. The rearrangement joins TRBV4-1 to TRBJ2-2, with TRBD1 matching over 7 bases. The CDR3 sequence is 14 residues long. Losses at the gene ends were 4 bases for V and 5 bases for J; bases not matched to a gene: 4. The germline V gene has CDR1 MGHRA and CDR2 YSYEKL. CDR3 amino acids: CASSPTGFTGELFS. The CDR3 region has the DNA TGCGCCAGCAGCCCGACAGGGTTTACCGGGGAGCTGTTTTCT.

This clonotype was picked up many times. This chain uses TRBV20-1 with TRBJ2-1; 8 nucleotides match TRBD2. J was trimmed by 0 bases and V by 2 bases; bases with no gene match: 3. The CDR3 covers 15 residues. CDR1 and CDR2 (germline): DFQATT, SNEGSKA (reference sequence). As DNA, the CDR3 is TGCAGTGCTAGACAGCGGGAGAGCTCCTACAATGAGCAGTTCTTC. This gives the protein CSARQRESSYNEQFF.

This clonotype was counted many times. The CDR3: CASSLEAGASYEQYF. The CDR3 nucleotides are TGTGCCAGCAGCTTAGAGGCGGGAGCCTCCTACGAGCAGTACTTC. The J gene is TRBJ2-7, the V gene TRBV11-2, with 7 bases fitting TRBD2. The CDR3 totals 15 residues. The J segment lost 0 bases and the V segment lost 0 bases, leaving 2 bases of the junction unmatched. CDR1 and CDR2 (germline): SGHAT, FQNNGV.

This clonotype was detected only a few times. The genes are TRBV14 and TRBJ1-6; 8 nucleotides match TRBD1. The V segment lost 1 base and the J segment 2 bases; nucleotides outside the gene matches: 10. This CDR3 spans 19 amino acids. Germline assignment: CDR1 SGHDN and CDR2 FVKESK. CDR3 sequence (DNA): TGTGCCAGCAGCCAAGTATCCCCCCGGACAGGGACCTATAATTCACCCCTCCACTTT. This translates into CASSQVSPRTGTYNSPLHF.

This clonotype was picked up many times. This chain connects TRBV7-3 to TRBJ1-1, with D perhaps TRBD1 (6 bases). This CDR3 spans 14 amino acids. With 5 bases removed from V and 4 bases from J, the gap between germline ends came to 14 bases. From germline, CDR1 is SGHTA and CDR2 FQGTGA. CDR3 DNA: TGTGCCAGCAGCCCGGGGGGGCAGGGCACTGAAGCTTTCTTT. Translating it yields CASSPGGQGTEAFF.

This clonotype appeared a few times. The rearrangement uses TRBV9 and TRBJ2-2; D unclear. Germline loops: CDR1 SGDLS, CDR2 YYNGEE. The germline V and J ends were trimmed by 4 bases and 1 base, with 8 bases remaining between them. This CDR3 spans 14 amino acids. The CDR3 loop is CASSPFQNTGELFF. CDR3 sequence (DNA): TGTGCCAGCAGCCCCTTCCAGAACACCGGGGAGCTGTTTTTT.

This clonotype occurred many times. The chain combines TRBV10-3 with TRBJ2-7; 7 positions agree with TRBD1. V was clipped by 0 bases and J by 2 bases; unmatched bases: 13. This CDR3 spans 18 amino acids. CDR1 and CDR2 (germline): ENHRY, SYGVKD. The CDR3 DNA reads as TGTGCCATCAGTGAGTCGGCCCCGGGACAGAGATCCACCTACGAGCAGTACTTC. Translating it yields CAISESAPGQRSTYEQYF.

In its sample, this clonotype was seen many times. V gene TRBV7-2 combines with J gene TRBJ2-3; possibly TRBD1 for D (6 bases). V was pared by 3 bases and J by 0 bases, with 13 bases between. The CDR3 has 16 residues. Germline values: CDR1 SGHTA, CDR2 FQGNSA. Here the CDR3 reads CASSLRPGHSTDTQYF. The CDR3 region has the DNA TGTGCCAGCAGCTTGAGACCGGGACATAGCACAGATACGCAGTATTTT.

This clonotype was detected a few times. A read error may explain this, as a much larger clone is one base away. Likely a read error: the CDR3 ends without its conserved phenylalanine or tryptophan. The chain employs TRBV6-1 and TRBJ1-5; 7 bases match TRBD1. This CDR3 has 15 amino acids. V lost 5 bases and J lost 4; bases outside the gene matches: 8. Germline V lookup: CDR1 MNHNS, CDR2 SASEGT. DNA of the CDR3: TGTGCCAGCAGTAGACAGGGTCTGGGGAATCAGCCCCAGCATTCT. Translation gives CASSRQGLGNQPQHS.

J is TRBJ2-3 and V is TRBV27; D is possibly TRBD2 (6 bases). This CDR3 comprises 17 residues. Germline lookup yields CDR1 MNHEY and CDR2 SMNVEV (reference sequence). V dropped 5 bases and J dropped 0 bases, with 18 bases sitting between them. CDR3 in DNA: TGTGCCAGCAGTCTGGGGCCCTGGCGGGGAAGCACAGATACGCAGTATTTT. Amino acids: CASSLGPWRGSTDTQYF.

Many counts were recorded for this clonotype. J is TRBJ1-6 and V is TRBV28, with TRBD1 matching over 7 bases. The trim removed 2 bases at V and 8 bases at J, leaving 9 bases unmatched. The germline V gene encodes CDR1 MDHEN and CDR2 SYDVKM. The CDR3 has 16 residues. The CDR3: CASSLLPGQQYSPLHF. The CDR3 DNA follows: TGTGCCAGCAGTTTACTCCCGGGACAGCAATATTCACCCCTCCACTTT.

This clonotype showed up many times. V usage is TRBV7-2 and J usage is TRBJ1-2; possibly TRBD1 for D (5 bases). The length of the CDR3 is 14 residues. The germline gives CDR1 SGHTA, CDR2 FQGNSA. Trimming stripped 5 bases from V and 0 bases from J, with 10 bases between. Here the CDR3 reads CASSTSTANYGYTF. The DNA of the CDR3 is TGTGCCAGCAGCACTTCGACAGCTAACTATGGCTACACCTTC.

This clonotype has more than one count but fewer than ten. J is TRBJ1-1 and V is TRBV9, with D uncertain. The V end lost 4 bases, the J end lost 4 bases, and 11 bases lay between the germline ends. Per the germline V gene, CDR1 is SGDLS and CDR2 is YYNGEE. The CDR3 runs 13 residues. The CDR3 loop reads CASSPLPATEAFF. The CDR3 DNA follows: TGTGCCAGCAGCCCCTTGCCTGCCACTGAAGCTTTCTTT.

The chain has TRBV6-4 and TRBJ2-7; the D gene could be TRBD1 or TRBD2 (7 bases each). Per the germline V gene, CDR1 is MRHNA and CDR2 is SNTAGT. This CDR3 region has 15 residues. Deletions cut 5 bases from V and 4 bases from J, with 18 bases between. CDR3 sequence reads: CASSYMGGGQYEQYF. Here the CDR3 DNA reads TGTGCCAGCAGTTACATGGGAGGGGGACAGTACGAGCAGTACTTC.

The rearrangement uses TRBV2 and TRBJ2-7, with 7 nucleotides matching TRBD1. The CDR3 length is 14 residues. Per the germline V gene, CDR1 is SNHLY and CDR2 is FYNNEI. V trimming: 4 bases; J trimming: 6 bases; junction bases outside the gene matches: 9. This CDR3 reads CASSVDRSRVEQYF. In nucleotides, the CDR3 is TGTGCCAGCAGTGTGGACAGGAGTCGGGTCGAGCAGTACTTC. Looking up the rest from reference TRBV2 and TRBJ2-7 gives the full variable domain: EPEVTQTPSHQVTQMGQEVILRCVPISNHLYFYWYRQILGQKVEFLVSFYNNEISEKSEIFDDQFSVERPDGSNFTLKIRSTKLEDSAMYFCASSVDRSRVEQYFGPGTRLTVT.

This clonotype was observed a single time. The chain uses TRBV2 and TRBJ1-4; tentative D call: TRBD1 (6 bases). With 7 bases removed from V and 5 bases from J, the gap between germline ends came to 8 bases. The CDR3 contains 12 residues. CDR1 is SNHLY and CDR2 is FYNNEI in the germline V gene. This chain's CDR3 is CASKGVNEKLFF. The DNA for the CDR3 is TGTGCCAGCAAGGGGGTAAATGAAAAACTGTTTTTT.

The chain couples TRBV18 to TRBJ2-1; 8 nucleotides match TRBD1. CDR1 is KGHSH, CDR2 LQKENI, per germline. V shed 1 base, J shed 6 bases, and the junction held 8 bases outside the gene matches. CDR3 length: 16 amino acids. CDR3: CASSPRTGTGVNEQFF. In DNA form, the CDR3 reads TGTGCCAGCTCACCACGGACAGGGACGGGAGTCAATGAGCAGTTCTTC.